Detailed here is one T cell receptor beta chain. Its antigen is unidentified. CDR1 is WNHNN, CDR2 SYGVQD, per germline (reference sequence). This CDR3 contains 14 residues. Trimming removed 3 bases from V and 2 bases from J; junction bases left unmatched: 3. The data are from a study of shared clonotypes between healthy human individuals. The study enrolled healthy HIV-negative adults without recent acute infections or vaccinations as donors. Overall study findings and caveats: Apart from blood, nothing was sampled; tissue repertoires likely differ.

The study ran the assay at deep level. The unsorted PBMC sample used ten immunoSEQ deep assay plates. Clones were read by immunoSEQ multiplex PCR, and TCRdb kept only the in-frame ones, dropping some. The sample consists of 450,000 to 500,000 clones, roughly 85% of them appearing once. This clonotype was obtained from a woman in her forties in good health. Some clones in this sample may be carry-over from other donors' samples. Material for sequencing was PBMCs. The rearrangement uses TRBV10-1 and TRBJ2-5; 7 bases map to TRBD1. Written as DNA, the CDR3 is TGCGCCAGCAGTGAAGGCAGGGGGCAAGAGACCCAGTACTTC. It is translated as CASSEGRGQETQYF.